The subject of this entry is one T cell receptor (beta chain). This sample stems from a study of blood T cell repertoires in COVID-19. Across the study: COVID-19 samples collected from the United States, Italy and Spain covered acute and convalescent phases. T cells, B-cell-depleted T cells, or PBMCs provided the cDNA or gDNA that served as material.

Trimming removed 3 bases from V and 0 bases from J, with 11 bases in between. The CDR3 totals 14 residues. Germline V gives CDR1 DFQATT, CDR2 SNEGSKA (reference sequence). Original methodology: From reference gene primer amplification, estimates of nucleated cell counts were derived. Clones were sequenced by immunoSEQ multiplex PCR, and TCRdb holds only the in-frame ones, with some missing. V, J and clone size reflect that table, while D and trimming were determined from the DNA. The data show roughly 140,000 clones, more than 75% seen once. The gene calls are TRBV20-1 and TRBJ2-5, with a tentative D call TRBD1 (6 bases). The sequence was collected from a woman of 80 years or more with acute or convalescent COVID-19. What was sequenced was peripheral blood. The chain's CDR3 is CSASVGTYQETQYF. DNA of the CDR3: TGCAGTGCTAGTGTGGGGACATACCAAGAGACCCAGTACTTC.